This T cell receptor (beta chain) came from a study of T cell responses to AZD1222 COVID-19 vaccine. Study-wide background: Investigators merged groups given second doses at roughly 4 or roughly 12 weeks. Regarding the study as a whole: Donors were largely white British and mainly female; clonal diversity was possibly underestimated.

The CDR3 sequence is 15 residues long. J was trimmed by 0 bases and V by 5 bases; bases with no gene match: 4. CDR1 and CDR2 from the germline V gene are LNHDA and SQIVND (reference sequence). Only in-frame clones appear in the TCRdb table, and some are missing; sequencing was by immunoSEQ multiplex PCR. There are 95,000 to 150,000 clones in the sample; 75% to 90% occur only once, and around 3.1% lies in the top ten. About this clone itself: The antigen is undetermined.

The source was peripheral blood, collected on day 0 of AZD1222 vaccination. The clonotype comes from an adult in good health. This rearrangement joins TRBV19 to TRBJ1-3; 7 bases map to TRBD1. Here the CDR3 DNA reads TGTGCCAGTAGTCATGGACAGGTCTCTGGAAACACCATATATTTT. This gives the protein CASSHGQVSGNTIYF.